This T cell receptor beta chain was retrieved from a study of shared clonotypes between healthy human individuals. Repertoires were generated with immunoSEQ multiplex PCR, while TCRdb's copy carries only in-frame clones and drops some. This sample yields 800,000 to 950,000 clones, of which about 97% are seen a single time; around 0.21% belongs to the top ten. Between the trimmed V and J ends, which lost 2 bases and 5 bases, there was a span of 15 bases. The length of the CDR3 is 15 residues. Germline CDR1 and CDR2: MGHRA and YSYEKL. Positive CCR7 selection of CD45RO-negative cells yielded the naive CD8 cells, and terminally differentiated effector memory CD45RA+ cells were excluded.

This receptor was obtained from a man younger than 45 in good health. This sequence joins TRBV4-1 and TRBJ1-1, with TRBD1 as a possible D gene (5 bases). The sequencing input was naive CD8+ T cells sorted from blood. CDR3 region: CASSQLRGRDTEAFF. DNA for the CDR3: TGCGCCAGCAGCCAATTACGGGGCCGGGATACTGAAGCTTTCTTT.